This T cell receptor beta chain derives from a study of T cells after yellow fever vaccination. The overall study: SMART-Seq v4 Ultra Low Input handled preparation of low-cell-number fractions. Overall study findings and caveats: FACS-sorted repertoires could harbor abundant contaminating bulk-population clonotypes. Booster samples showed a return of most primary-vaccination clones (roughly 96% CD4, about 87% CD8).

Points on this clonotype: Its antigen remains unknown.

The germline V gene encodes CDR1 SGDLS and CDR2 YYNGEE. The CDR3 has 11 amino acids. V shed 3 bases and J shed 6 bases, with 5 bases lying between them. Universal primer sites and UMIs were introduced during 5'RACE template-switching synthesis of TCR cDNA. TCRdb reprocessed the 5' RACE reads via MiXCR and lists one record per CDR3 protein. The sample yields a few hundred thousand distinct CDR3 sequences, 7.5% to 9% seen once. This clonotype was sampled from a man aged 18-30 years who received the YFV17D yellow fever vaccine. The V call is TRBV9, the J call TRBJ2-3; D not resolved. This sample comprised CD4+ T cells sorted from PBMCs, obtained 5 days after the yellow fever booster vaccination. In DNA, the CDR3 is TGTGCCAGCAGCGCTTACGATACGCAGTATTTT. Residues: CASSAYDTQYF.